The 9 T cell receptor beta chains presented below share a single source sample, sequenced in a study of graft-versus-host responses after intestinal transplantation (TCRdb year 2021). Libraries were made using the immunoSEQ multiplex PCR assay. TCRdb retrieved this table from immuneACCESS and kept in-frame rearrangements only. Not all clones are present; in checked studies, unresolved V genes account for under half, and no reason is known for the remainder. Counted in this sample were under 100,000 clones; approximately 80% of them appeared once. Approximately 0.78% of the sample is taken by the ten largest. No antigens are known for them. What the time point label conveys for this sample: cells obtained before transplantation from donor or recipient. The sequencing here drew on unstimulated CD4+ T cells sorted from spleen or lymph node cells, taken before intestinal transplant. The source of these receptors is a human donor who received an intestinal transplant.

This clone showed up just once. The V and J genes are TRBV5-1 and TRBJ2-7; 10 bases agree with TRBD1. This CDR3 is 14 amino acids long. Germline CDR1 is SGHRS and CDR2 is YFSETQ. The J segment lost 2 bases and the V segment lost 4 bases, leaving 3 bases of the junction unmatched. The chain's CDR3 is CASSLGTGAYEQYF. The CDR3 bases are TGCGCCAGCAGCCTGGGGACAGGGGCCTACGAGCAGTACTTC.

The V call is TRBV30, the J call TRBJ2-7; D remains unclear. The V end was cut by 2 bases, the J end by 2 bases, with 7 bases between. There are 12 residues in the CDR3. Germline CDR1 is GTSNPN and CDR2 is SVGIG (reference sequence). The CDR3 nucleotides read TGTGCCTGGAGTCCCGGTCCCTACGAGCAGTACTTC. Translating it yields CAWSPGPYEQYF.

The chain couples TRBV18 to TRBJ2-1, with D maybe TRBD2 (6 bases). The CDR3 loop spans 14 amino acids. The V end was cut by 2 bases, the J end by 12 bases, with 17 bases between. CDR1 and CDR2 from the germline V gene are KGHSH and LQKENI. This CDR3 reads CASSPGSGLSPQFF. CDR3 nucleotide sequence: TGTGCCAGCTCACCAGGGAGCGGGCTGAGTCCGCAGTTCTTC.

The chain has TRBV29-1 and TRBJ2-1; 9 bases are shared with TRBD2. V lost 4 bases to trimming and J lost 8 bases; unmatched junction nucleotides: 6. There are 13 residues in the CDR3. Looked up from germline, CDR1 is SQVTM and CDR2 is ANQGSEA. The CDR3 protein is CSVVRREGYEQFF. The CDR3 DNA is TGCAGCGTTGTAAGGCGGGAGGGCTATGAGCAGTTCTTC.

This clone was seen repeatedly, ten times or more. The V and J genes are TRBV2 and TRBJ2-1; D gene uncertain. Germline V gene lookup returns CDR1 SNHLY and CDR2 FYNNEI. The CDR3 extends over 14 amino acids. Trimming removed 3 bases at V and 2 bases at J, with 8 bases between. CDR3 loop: CASSDPGPYNEQFF. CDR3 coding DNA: TGTGCCAGCAGTGATCCTGGCCCCTACAATGAGCAGTTCTTC.

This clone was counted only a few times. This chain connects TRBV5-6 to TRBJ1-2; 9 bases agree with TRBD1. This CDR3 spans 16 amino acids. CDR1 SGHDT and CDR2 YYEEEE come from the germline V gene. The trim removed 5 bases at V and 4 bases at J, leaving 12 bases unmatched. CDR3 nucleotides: TGTGCCAGCAGGACCGGGACAGGGCTCCTGGGCTATGGCTACACCTTC. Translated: CASRTGTGLLGYGYTF.

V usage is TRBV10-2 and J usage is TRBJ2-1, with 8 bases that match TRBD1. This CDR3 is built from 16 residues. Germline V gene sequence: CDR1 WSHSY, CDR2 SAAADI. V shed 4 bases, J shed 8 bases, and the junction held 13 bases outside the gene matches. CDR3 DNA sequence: TGCGCCAGCAGTGGAGGGAGACAGGGGCCCCCCGATGAGCAGTTCTTC. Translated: CASSGGRQGPPDEQFF.

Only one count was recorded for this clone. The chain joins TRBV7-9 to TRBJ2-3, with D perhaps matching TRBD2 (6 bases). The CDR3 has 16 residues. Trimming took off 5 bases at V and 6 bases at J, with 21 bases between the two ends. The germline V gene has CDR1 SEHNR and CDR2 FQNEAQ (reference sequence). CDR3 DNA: TGTGCCAGCAGCCCCGGGACTGGAGGGGTGGTGGATACGCAGTATTTT. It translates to CASSPGTGGVVDTQYF.

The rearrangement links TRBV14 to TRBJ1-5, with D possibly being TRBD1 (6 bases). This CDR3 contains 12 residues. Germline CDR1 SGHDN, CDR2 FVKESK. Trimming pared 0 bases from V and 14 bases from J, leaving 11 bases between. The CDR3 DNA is TGTGCCAGCAGCCAAGAGGCACAGGGAGAGCATTTT. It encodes CASSQEAQGEHF.